The 8 T cell receptor beta chains below come from one sample, sequenced in a study of post-analysis software for immune sequencing data. Prepared TCR beta cDNA libraries contained unique molecular identifiers. MiXCR, run by TCRdb on the PCR reads, gives a single entry per CDR3 protein. The repertoire holds about 620,000 distinct CDR3 sequences, about 44% seen once, with 1.5% to 2% in the top ten. Findings and limits, study-wide: The five TRBV segments detected at higher frequency in patients than in controls included TRBV5-6, TRBV5-1 and TRBV20-1.

Antigens of these TCRs are unknown. The sequenced sample consisted of blood. All receptors come from a girl aged 5-17 years with multiple sclerosis.

The chain couples TRBV5-1 to TRBJ2-2, with 8 bases lining up with TRBD1. The junction had 10 bases not matched to a gene; V was cut back by 0 bases and J by 3 bases. The CDR3 extends over 18 amino acids. Germline V CDR1 and CDR2: SGHRS, YFSETQ. The CDR3 reads CASSLAPQGAGDTGELFF. In DNA form, the CDR3 reads TGCGCCAGCAGCTTGGCCCCTCAGGGGGCAGGGGACACCGGGGAGCTGTTTTTT.

Note on this clonotype: The junction differs from germline at one of its ends, possibly a read error. This chain joins TRBV5-1 and TRBJ2-5, with D perhaps TRBD1 or TRBD2 (5 bases each). Germline V gene data show CDR1 as SGHRS and CDR2 as YFSETQ. This CDR3 comprises 14 residues. Here the CDR3 reads CASSSGPHQGTQYF. DNA of the CDR3: TGCGCCAGCAGCTCGGGACCTCACCAAGGGACCCAGTACTTC.

Concerning this clonotype: The junction and the germline gene differ at one end; a read error may be behind it. The chain has TRBV7-7 and TRBJ2-1; D unclear. Germline V gene data show CDR1 as SSHAT and CDR2 as FNYEAQ (reference sequence). The CDR3 has 14 residues. The CDR3 loop is CASSLTHFGNEQFF. The CDR3 nucleotides are TGTGCTAGCAGCTTAACCCATTTTGGCAATGAGCAGTTCTTC.

The V gene is TRBV10-3, the J gene TRBJ1-1; TRBD1 is a possible D gene (6 bases). V lost 2 bases and J lost 1, with 14 bases in between. Germline V gives CDR1 ENHRY, CDR2 SYGVKD. The CDR3 loop spans 16 amino acids. The CDR3 region is CAISEQKGGQNTEAFF. The CDR3 nucleotides read TGTGCCATCAGTGAGCAAAAGGGGGGACAGAACACTGAAGCTTTCTTT.

The V gene is TRBV12-3 or TRBV12-4, the J gene TRBJ2-3, with 10 positions matching TRBD2. V lost 5 bases to trimming and J lost 2 bases; unmatched junction nucleotides: 7. CDR3 length: 16 residues. The CDR3: CASSLVGLAVTDTQYF. In DNA form, the CDR3 reads TGTGCCAGCAGTCTGGTCGGACTAGCGGTCACAGATACGCAGTATTTT.

In this sample, this clonotype turned up a few times. V gene TRBV5-1 combines with J gene TRBJ1-4; D ambiguous. The CDR3 has 15 amino acids. Germline loops: CDR1 SGHRS, CDR2 YFSETQ. Trimming shortened V by 4 bases and J by 4 bases, and 14 bases separated the two germline ends. The CDR3 DNA follows: TGCGCCAGCAGCGATCAGGCTTCGGGTAATGAAAAACTGTTTTTT. Translation: CASSDQASGNEKLFF.

This sequence joins TRBV6-5 and TRBJ2-3; no reliable D call. V was pared by 0 bases and J by 2 bases, with 9 bases between. CDR1 MNHEY and CDR2 SVGAGI come from the germline V gene. This CDR3 contains 15 residues. This chain's CDR3 is CASSYSTGLTDTQYF. In DNA, the CDR3 is TGTGCCAGCAGTTACTCGACGGGCCTCACAGATACGCAGTATTTT.

V and J are TRBV20-1 and TRBJ2-1; TRBD2 aligns across 10 bases. With V trimmed by 5 bases and J by 9 bases, 19 bases remained unmatched. Germline CDR1 DFQATT, CDR2 SNEGSKA (reference sequence). The CDR3 runs to 17 residues. CDR3 amino acids: CSAGQGPGLAIGSEQFF. CDR3 DNA sequence: TGCAGTGCTGGACAGGGACCGGGACTAGCGATCGGCAGTGAGCAGTTCTTC.